This TCR beta chain was obtained from a study of human T cells and chemical hapten exposure. Points from the study as a whole: Unchanged with DPC sensitization were TCRs above 1 in 1000 frequency.

It was the library that attached unique molecular identifiers to individual cDNA molecules. MiXCR, run by TCRdb on the 5' RACE reads, gives a single entry per CDR3 protein. The top ten hold 2.8% of the sample, which has 110,000 or so distinct CDR3 sequences, more than 15% seen once. V shed 6 bases and J 6 bases; nucleotides not matched to a gene: 13. The CDR3 sequence is 17 residues long. Germline V lookup: CDR1 SEHNR, CDR2 FQNEAQ (reference sequence). Details on this clonotype: The antigen is undetermined.

Unfractionated whole blood yielded the extracted total RNA. The receptor's source is a human donor in good health. V gene TRBV7-9 combines with J gene TRBJ2-7; 14 bases agree with TRBD2. This chain's CDR3 is CASSVRGTSGRGGEQYF. The CDR3 region has the DNA TGTGCCAGCAGTGTACGCGGGACTAGCGGGAGAGGAGGCGAGCAGTACTTC.